These 19 T cell receptor beta chains came from one sample sequenced in a study of control samples from healthy donors and cancer patients. Sequenced by immunoSEQ multiplex PCR; TCRdb stores in-frame clones only, minus some. The sample comprises roughly 160,000 clones, 96% of which are singletons, and about 0.94% rests with the top ten. Source material: blood. These receptors all stem from a woman aged 30 to 39 in good health.

V and J are TRBV6-2 or TRBV6-3 and TRBJ1-4, with 9 bases aligning to TRBD1. Germline CDR1 and CDR2: MNHEY and SVGEGT. This CDR3 has 13 amino acids. V lost 5 bases to trimming and J lost 8 bases; unmatched junction nucleotides: 3. CDR3 region: CASSLDRGEKLFF. Here the CDR3 DNA reads TGTGCCAGCAGTCTGGACAGGGGCGAAAAACTGTTTTTT.

This clone was observed once. The chain is built from TRBV11-2 and TRBJ1-1; possibly TRBD1 for D (5 bases). The V gene lost 0 bases and the J gene lost 5 bases, with 10 bases spanning the gap. There are 14 residues in the CDR3. The germline gives CDR1 SGHAT, CDR2 FQNNGV. CDR3 coding DNA: TGTGCCAGCAGCTTAGATCAGGGAGCGACTGAAGCTTTCTTT. Its translation: CASSLDQGATEAFF.

This rearrangement joins TRBV29-1 to TRBJ1-6; 8 positions match TRBD1. V trimming: 4 bases; J trimming: 8 bases; junction bases outside the gene matches: 4. The CDR3 has 13 residues. Germline CDR1 reads SQVTM; CDR2 reads ANQGSEA. In DNA, the CDR3 is TGCAGCGTTGTGGACAGGGCGGATTCACCCCTCCACTTT. Amino acid sequence: CSVVDRADSPLHF.

This chain links TRBV7-9 with TRBJ2-1, with 8 bases aligning to TRBD1. The CDR3 has 16 residues. Losses at the gene ends were 0 bases for V and 11 bases for J; bases not matched to a gene: 12. CDR1 is SEHNR, CDR2 FQNEAQ, per germline (reference sequence). In nucleotides, the CDR3 is TGTGCCAGCAGCTTAGCAGGTCAGGGGGCGCGAAATAAGCAGTTCTTC. Amino acid sequence: CASSLAGQGARNKQFF.

The V gene is TRBV28, the J gene TRBJ2-7, with TRBD2 matching 7 bases. V shed 6 bases, J shed 4 bases, and the junction held 12 bases outside the gene matches. The CDR3 spans 15 residues. Germline lookup yields CDR1 MDHEN and CDR2 SYDVKM. CDR3: CASSPLRENFYEQYF. The CDR3 coding sequence is TGTGCCAGCAGCCCCCTGCGGGAGAACTTTTACGAGCAGTACTTC. The full variable domain, completed using reference TRBV28 and TRBJ2-7, is DVKVTQSSRYLVKRTGEKVFLECVQDMDHENMFWYRQDPGLGLRLIYFSYDVKMKEKGDIPEGYSVSREKKERFSLILESASTNQTSMYLCASSPLRENFYEQYFGPGTRLTVT.

The CDR3 here is CASSLDLVGLARSYEQYF. The CDR3 DNA follows: TGCGCCAGCAGCTTAGATCTCGTCGGACTAGCACGCTCCTACGAGCAGTACTTC. The gene calls are TRBV5-1 and TRBJ2-7, with 8 bases matching TRBD2. Germline V gene data show CDR1 as SGHRS and CDR2 as YFSETQ. V lost 2 bases, J lost 0 bases, and 13 bases stayed unmatched. The CDR3 is made up of 18 amino acids.

The chain's CDR3 is CASSEGRGQGNEKLFF. DNA of the CDR3: TGTGCCAGCAGTGAGGGTAGGGGACAGGGTAATGAAAAACTGTTTTTT. The chain couples TRBV2 to TRBJ1-4; 9 nucleotides align to TRBD1. With 3 bases clipped from V and 4 bases from J, the junction kept 6 bases outside the gene matches. The length of the CDR3 is 16 residues. Germline CDR1 reads SNHLY; CDR2 reads FYNNEI.

The rearrangement joins TRBV7-2 to TRBJ2-2; D perhaps matches TRBD2 (7 bases). CDR3 length equals 15 residues. CDR1 and CDR2 (germline): SGHTA, FQGNSA. The V end lost 4 bases, the J end lost 6 bases, and 15 bases lay between the germline ends. The CDR3 DNA sequence: TGTGCCAGCAGCTCTCAAGGGGGGGGGCCCGGGGAGCTGTTTTTT. Residues: CASSSQGGGPGELFF. The full variable domain, rest sourced from reference TRBV7-2 and TRBJ2-2, is GAGVSQSPSNKVTEKGKDVELRCDPISGHTALYWYRQSLGQGLEFLIYFQGNSAPDKSGLPSDRFSAERTGGSVSTLTIQRTQQEDSAVYLCASSSQGGGPGELFFGEGSRLTVL.

Here the CDR3 reads CASSLTGQGKTEAFF. The CDR3 coding sequence is TGTGCCAGCAGCTTAACGGGACAGGGTAAAACTGAAGCTTTCTTT. The chain combines TRBV7-9 with TRBJ1-1; 9 bases map to TRBD1. The CDR3 has 15 residues. The V segment lost 2 bases and the J segment 5 bases; nucleotides outside the gene matches: 6. CDR1 is SEHNR, CDR2 FQNEAQ, per germline (reference sequence).

The chain employs TRBV5-1 and TRBJ2-1; 8 bases agree with TRBD2. This CDR3 comprises 15 residues. Germline CDR1 reads SGHRS; CDR2 reads YFSETQ. V dropped 5 bases and J dropped 3; count of bases not matched to a gene: 7. The CDR3 nucleotides are TGCGCCAGCAGGTCGGGGGGGATAGACTACAATGAGCAGTTCTTC. It is translated as CASRSGGIDYNEQFF. Combining the CDR3 with reference TRBV5-1 and TRBJ2-1 gives the whole variable domain KAGVTQTPRYLIKTRGQQVTLSCSPISGHRSVSWYQQTPGQGLQFLFEYFSETQRNKGNFPGRFSGRQFSNSRSEMNVSTLELGDSALYLCASRSGGIDYNEQFFGPGTRLTVL.

The gene calls are TRBV2 and TRBJ2-7; TRBD1 matches 7 bases. This CDR3 contains 16 residues. Germline V gene sequence: CDR1 SNHLY, CDR2 FYNNEI. J lost 2 bases, V lost 6 bases, and 13 bases had no gene match. CDR3 in DNA: TGTGCCAGCAGCCCGCTCGTTAGGACAGGACCCTACGAGCAGTACTTC. The encoded protein is CASSPLVRTGPYEQYF.

The J gene is TRBJ2-1, the V gene TRBV5-1, with D unclear. The length of the CDR3 is 13 residues. Germline CDR1 is SGHRS and CDR2 is YFSETQ. Trimming took 0 bases from V and 6 from J, leaving 7 bases between them. CDR3 sequence reads: CASSLDLSNEQFF. In DNA, the CDR3 is TGCGCCAGCAGCTTGGATTTAAGCAATGAGCAGTTCTTC.

J is TRBJ2-4 and V is TRBV19; TRBD1 aligns across 7 bases. Germline V gene sequence: CDR1 LNHDA, CDR2 SQIVND (reference sequence). The CDR3 extends over 13 amino acids. V lost 6 bases and J lost 6; bases outside the gene matches: 5. CDR3 residues: CASSHRGPNIQYF. The CDR3 DNA reads as TGTGCCAGTAGCCACAGGGGTCCAAACATTCAGTACTTC.

This chain uses TRBV6-5 with TRBJ2-5; the D gene is possibly TRBD2 (5 bases). Germline V gives CDR1 MNHEY, CDR2 SVGAGI. V shed 2 bases and J shed 2 bases, with 12 bases lying between them. CDR3 length: 15 amino acids. In nucleotides, the CDR3 is TGTGCCAGCAGTTACGTGGCGGGTGAACAAGAGACCCAGTACTTC. Protein: CASSYVAGEQETQYF.

The chain couples TRBV9 to TRBJ2-7, with D perhaps matching TRBD1 (5 bases). Germline loops: CDR1 SGDLS, CDR2 YYNGEE. V lost 1 base, J lost 1 base, and 9 bases lay in between. This CDR3 has 14 amino acids. The CDR3 loop is CASSVLPGSYEQYF. CDR3 coding DNA: TGTGCCAGCAGCGTATTGCCAGGGTCCTACGAGCAGTACTTC.

The rearrangement links TRBV5-1 to TRBJ2-7, with 10 bases fitting TRBD2. Trimming removed 8 bases from V and 4 bases from J; junction bases left unmatched: 9. Germline V gene data show CDR1 as SGHRS and CDR2 as YFSETQ. The length of the CDR3 is 14 residues. The CDR3 nucleotides read TGCGCCAGTTCAACTAGCGGGAATTCTTACGAGCAGTACTTC. It specifies CASSTSGNSYEQYF.

This chain uses TRBV27 with TRBJ1-1; D unclear. The germline V gene encodes CDR1 MNHEY and CDR2 SMNVEV (reference sequence). The germline V and J ends were trimmed by 0 bases and 5 bases, with 10 bases remaining between them. This CDR3 has 14 amino acids. The CDR3 DNA sequence: TGTGCCAGCAGTTTATCCCCCGCGGCTACTGAAGCTTTCTTT. It yields the protein CASSLSPAATEAFF.

The chain uses TRBV6-2 or TRBV6-3 and TRBJ2-7; 10 bases are shared with TRBD2. The CDR3 length is 15 residues. Germline lookup yields CDR1 MNHEY and CDR2 SVGEGT. V lost 6 bases, J lost 3 bases, and 8 bases stayed unmatched. This CDR3 reads CASSPSGRLDYEQYF. Here the CDR3 DNA reads TGTGCCAGCAGCCCTAGCGGGAGACTGGACTACGAGCAGTACTTC.

This chain connects TRBV6-5 to TRBJ2-1; TRBD1 agrees at 10 bases. Trimming took 6 bases from V and 2 from J; bases not matched to a gene: 1. Germline CDR1 MNHEY, CDR2 SVGAGI. The CDR3 runs to 14 residues. As DNA, the CDR3 is TGTGCCAGCAGGGGGACAGGGGCCTACAATGAGCAGTTCTTC. This encodes CASRGTGAYNEQFF.